The rows below give T cell receptor beta chains drawn from one sample of a study of early T cells in non-severe SARS-CoV-2 infection. TCRdb re-analysed the 5' RACE reads in MiXCR, keeping a single row per CDR3 protein. Here the sample spans 50,000 or so distinct CDR3 sequences, 13% being singletons. The sequenced material came from whole blood. Receptor source: an adult who was a healthcare worker with PCR-confirmed SARS-CoV-2 infection or an uninfected control (not recorded which). Each CDR3 is given without its conserved first and last residue.

v_gene	j_gene	CDR3aa
TRBV5-5	TRBJ1-2	ASSPGRNYGYT
TRBV2	TRBJ2-2	AIPHRDGNTGELF
TRBV27	TRBJ2-4	ASLRGNIQY
TRBV27	TRBJ2-7	ASSLLLAGRPYEQY
TRBV5-5	TRBJ1-1	ASSLDPGIWTDTEAF
TRBV5-4	TRBJ2-7	ASSLAEEGSYEQY
TRBV5-1	TRBJ1-3	ASSVTPGSSGNTIY
TRBV29-1	TRBJ1-5	SVSEYGNQPQH
TRBV27	TRBJ2-7	ASSGTGYLYEQY
TRBV5-1	TRBJ1-1	ASSRDGRDTEAF
TRBV27	TRBJ1-4	ASRFFGTGSRADEKLF
TRBV5-1	TRBJ2-3	ASSKRSGPDTQY
TRBV11-1	TRBJ1-1	ASSRTGRLRRVTEAF
TRBV11-1	TRBJ2-5	ASTLGTGALQETQY
TRBV3-1	TRBJ2-3	ASSQVRDTQY
TRBV7-3	TRBJ2-5	ASSLEYQETQY
TRBV12-3/TRBV12-4	TRBJ2-3	ASSFWRAGGSTDTQY
TRBV29-1	TRBJ2-6	SVRHGSGANVLT
TRBV7-9	TRBJ1-1	ASSFLQGAASEAF
TRBV5-1	TRBJ2-7	ASSPGQGFTLSYEQY
TRBV12-3/TRBV12-4	TRBJ1-1	ASSPFKEAF
TRBV5-4	TRBJ2-5	ASSLSKVQETQY
TRBV25-1	TRBJ1-2	ASSGPSGVYGYT
TRBV7-9	TRBJ2-1	ASSLTGGGNEQF
TRBV29-1	TRBJ2-5	SVGKETQY
TRBV7-9	TRBJ1-3	ASSLGAGTVNTIY
TRBV2	TRBJ1-1	ASSVRRDSQTEAF
TRBV11-2	TRBJ1-5	ASSLWDNQPQH
TRBV12-3/TRBV12-4	TRBJ2-2	ASSSGLAGVGWVGELF
TRBV25-1	TRBJ2-1	ASSQLAGDNEQF
TRBV19	TRBJ1-5	ASTPPVGGNQPQH
TRBV29-1	TRBJ2-7	SVGTDEQY
TRBV24-1	TRBJ1-5	ATSDSSWEPQH
TRBV29-1	TRBJ1-2	SVVPQRQNYGYT
TRBV5-1	TRBJ2-7	ASSLSYRTDSYEQY
TRBV2	TRBJ2-3	ASRTRGGTAGTDTQY
TRBV2	TRBJ2-1	ASSEGQVYNEQF
TRBV20-1	TRBJ2-5	SAHQRQETQY
TRBV9	TRBJ2-1	ASSPRPASGDYNEQF
TRBV7-9	TRBJ2-5	ASSPDRGLGETQY
TRBV2	TRBJ1-1	ASSEARAF
TRBV29-1	TRBJ1-1	SVETGGNTEAF
TRBV28	TRBJ1-1	ASSSWGLNTEAF
TRBV7-2	TRBJ2-1	ASSLEGRGGVQF